This passage covers 19 T cell receptor beta chains from one sample sequenced in a study of OX40 agonist ivuxolimab in advanced cancers. The data were produced by immunoSEQ multiplex PCR, yet TCRdb's version contains in-frame clones alone and is incomplete. The sample consists of 100,000 or so clones, roughly 80% of them appearing once. The sequenced sample was CD4+ or CD8+ T cells sorted from blood, obtained in a trial of the OX40 agonist ivuxolimab. The origin of the receptors is an adult with an advanced solid tumor such as melanoma, head and neck, liver or kidney cancer.

V gene TRBV6-4 combines with J gene TRBJ2-3; no clear D. Germline V lookup: CDR1 MRHNA, CDR2 SNTAGT. Trimming took 3 bases from V and 0 from J, leaving 4 bases between them. The CDR3 totals 13 residues. The CDR3 DNA follows: TGTGCCAGCAGTGAAGCGAGCACAGATACGCAGTATTTT. Translating gives CASSEASTDTQYF.

V and J are TRBV2 and TRBJ2-2; no firm D call. V was trimmed by 9 bases and J by 5 bases, leaving 7 bases between them. CDR1 is SNHLY, CDR2 FYNNEI, per germline. The CDR3 is 11 amino acids. The CDR3 DNA reads TGTGCCAGTCTAGGGACCGGGGAGCTGTTTTTT. This gives the protein CASLGTGELFF.

The chain uses TRBV21-1 and TRBJ1-5; the table calls TRBD1, which could not be checked here. TRBV21-1 is given as a pseudogene. This CDR3 comprises 21 residues. The CDR3 loop is CASSKGTGTGARRGCNQPQHF. As DNA, the CDR3 is TGTGCCAGCAGCAAAGGAACGGGGACAGGGGCCCGCAGGGGATGCAATCAGCCCCAGCATTTT.

In nucleotides, the CDR3 is TGTGCCAGCAGTCGACTAGTTTACAATGAGCAGTTCTTC. Protein product: CASSRLVYNEQFF. The chain carries TRBV2 and TRBJ2-1; maybe TRBD2 (6 bases). Germline CDR1 SNHLY, CDR2 FYNNEI. V was clipped by 5 bases and J by 4 bases, with 9 bases between them. CDR3 length equals 13 residues.

The chain combines TRBV5-4 with TRBJ2-2; 8 nucleotides align to TRBD1. The trim removed 4 bases at V and 7 bases at J, leaving 9 bases unmatched. The CDR3 totals 15 residues. Germline CDR1 reads SGHNT; CDR2 reads YYREEE (reference sequence). CDR3 DNA sequence: TGTGCCAGCAGCAATGGTGGACAGGGCAGCGGGGAGCTGTTTTTT. Encoded protein: CASSNGGQGSGELFF.

The chain employs TRBV6-6 and TRBJ2-7, with D uncertain. V lost 6 bases and J 0 bases, leaving 15 bases between the germline ends. CDR3 length: 15 residues. Germline V gene sequence: CDR1 MNHNY, CDR2 SVGAGI (reference sequence). The DNA for the CDR3 is TGTGCCAGCAGCCCGATCGGGCAGAACTCCTACGAGCAGTACTTC. The encoded protein is CASSPIGQNSYEQYF.

The genes are TRBV27 and TRBJ1-1; D might be TRBD1 (5 bases). Trimming removed 5 bases at V and 4 bases at J, with 17 bases between. The CDR3 is 15 residues long. Germline V gives CDR1 MNHEY, CDR2 SMNVEV (reference sequence). CDR3 sequence (DNA): TGTGCCAGCAGTAAACTCCCGGGACTTCGCACTGAAGCTTTCTTT. Residues: CASSKLPGLRTEAFF.

V and J are TRBV19 and TRBJ2-2, with a weak D call TRBD1 (6 bases). Germline V gene sequence: CDR1 LNHDA, CDR2 SQIVND (reference sequence). V lost 6 bases and J 4 bases, leaving 15 bases between the germline ends. The CDR3 covers 15 residues. This CDR3 is CASRLNRAGTGELFF. The DNA of the CDR3 is TGTGCCAGTAGGCTAAACAGGGCCGGCACCGGGGAGCTGTTTTTT.

The V and J genes are TRBV7-8 and TRBJ2-3; perhaps TRBD2 as D (6 bases). Trimming shortened V by 5 bases and J by 0 bases, and 18 bases separated the two germline ends. This CDR3 spans 17 amino acids. CDR1 is SGHVS, CDR2 FQNEAQ, per germline. The CDR3 here is CASSLARRGLSTDTQYF. In DNA form, the CDR3 reads TGTGCCAGCAGCCTCGCCAGGCGGGGATTGAGCACAGATACGCAGTATTTT.

The V and J genes are TRBV9 and TRBJ1-2; tentatively, D is TRBD1 (5 bases). The V end was cut by 4 bases, the J end by 1 base, with 20 bases between. The CDR3 spans 17 residues. Looked up from germline, CDR1 is SGDLS and CDR2 is YYNGEE. The CDR3 is CASSLSPSRGLNYGYTF. The CDR3 DNA reads TGTGCCAGCAGCCTCAGCCCCTCAAGGGGACTTAACTATGGCTACACCTTC.

V and J are TRBV5-1 and TRBJ2-5; 11 bases agree with TRBD1. Germline CDR1 SGHRS, CDR2 YFSETQ. Trimming took 0 bases from V and 4 from J; bases not matched to a gene: 5. The CDR3 spans 16 residues. Here the CDR3 reads CASSLVGTGGGETQYF. DNA of the CDR3: TGCGCCAGCAGCTTGGTAGGGACAGGGGGAGGAGAGACCCAGTACTTC.

This chain uses TRBV5-6 with TRBJ2-5, with 10 bases matching TRBD1. The V segment lost 4 bases and the J segment 5 bases; nucleotides outside the gene matches: 5. CDR3 length: 14 residues. The germline gives CDR1 SGHDT, CDR2 YYEEEE. The CDR3: CASSRDRGLETQYF. The CDR3, as DNA: TGTGCCAGCAGCCGGGACAGGGGTTTGGAGACCCAGTACTTC.

V and J are TRBV11-3 and TRBJ2-5; tentatively, D is TRBD2 (6 bases). There are 15 residues in the CDR3. Per the germline V gene, CDR1 is SGHNT and CDR2 is YENEEA. Trimming stripped 1 base from V and 3 bases from J, with 12 bases between. CDR3 residues: CASSLGRGLKETQYF. Here the CDR3 DNA reads TGTGCCAGCAGCTTAGGCCGGGGACTCAAAGAGACCCAGTACTTC.

The chain combines TRBV7-2 with TRBJ2-7; 10 bases map to TRBD2. Germline V CDR1 and CDR2: SGHTA, FQGNSA. The CDR3 spans 15 residues. The trim removed 5 bases at V and 1 base at J, leaving 5 bases unmatched. This chain's CDR3 is CASSVRTSGSYEQYF. DNA of the CDR3: TGTGCCAGCAGCGTCCGGACTAGCGGATCCTACGAGCAGTACTTC. Full variable domain (outside the CDR3, taken from reference TRBV7-2 and TRBJ2-7): GAGVSQSPSNKVTEKGKDVELRCDPISGHTALYWYRQSLGQGLEFLIYFQGNSAPDKSGLPSDRFSAERTGGSVSTLTIQRTQQEDSAVYLCASSVRTSGSYEQYFGPGTRLTVT.

This clone came up a few times. The CDR3 protein is CASSIVLGQDAWTEAFF. CDR3 DNA: TGTGCCAGTAGTATAGTCCTTGGACAGGACGCGTGGACTGAAGCTTTCTTT. This rearrangement joins TRBV19 to TRBJ1-1; 7 bases are shared with TRBD1. CDR1 LNHDA and CDR2 SQIVND come from the germline V gene (reference sequence). The V gene end was trimmed by 1 base and the J gene end by 5 bases; junction bases not matched to a gene: 13. There are 17 residues in the CDR3.

The V and J genes are TRBV5-5 and TRBJ2-7, with 7 nucleotides matching TRBD1. The CDR3 extends over 15 amino acids. CDR1 and CDR2 from the germline V gene are SGHKS and YYEKEE (reference sequence). V was clipped by 0 bases and J by 5 bases; unmatched bases: 8. For the CDR3, the DNA is TGTGCCAGCAGCTTGGGACAGGGTGAGAACCACGAGCAGTACTTC. Translation gives CASSLGQGENHEQYF.

The chain carries TRBV4-3 and TRBJ1-2; possibly TRBD1 for D (5 bases). The length of the CDR3 is 14 residues. Deletions cut 3 bases from V and 7 bases from J, with 15 bases between. The germline V gene has CDR1 LGHNA and CDR2 YSLEER. CDR3 loop: CASSHAGTGGGYTF. CDR3 coding DNA: TGCGCCAGCAGCCATGCCGGGACCGGGGGTGGCTACACCTTC.

The CDR3: CASSQEGRGHGNTIYF. CDR3 coding DNA: TGCGCCAGCAGCCAAGAGGGCAGGGGGCACGGAAACACCATATATTTT. This sequence joins TRBV4-1 and TRBJ1-3, with 8 bases identical to TRBD1. The CDR3 extends over 16 amino acids. Trimming took 0 bases from V and 4 from J; bases not matched to a gene: 5. Per the germline V gene, CDR1 is MGHRA and CDR2 is YSYEKL.

The chain uses TRBV5-1 and TRBJ1-2, with 9 positions matching TRBD1. There are 15 residues in the CDR3. The trim removed 2 bases at V and 8 bases at J, leaving 10 bases unmatched. The germline gives CDR1 SGHRS, CDR2 YFSETQ. The DNA for the CDR3 is TGCGCCAGCAGCTTAGCGGGACAGGGTGTATTGGGCTACACCTTC. Encoded protein: CASSLAGQGVLGYTF.